Each of the 3 T cell receptor beta chains below was sequenced from the same sample in a study of T cells of healthy individuals. TCRdb reprocessed the 5' RACE reads via MiXCR and lists one record per CDR3 protein. The data contain 60,000 to 75,000 distinct CDR3 sequences, about 16% of them seen just once; the ten biggest clones take up roughly 4.7%. These receptors were obtained from a human donor in good health.

The rearrangement joins TRBV7-2 to TRBJ1-2; 7 positions match TRBD1. This CDR3 is built from 15 residues. Germline values: CDR1 SGHTA, CDR2 FQGNSA. The V and J ends lost 6 bases and 5 bases, in that order; junction bases with no gene match: 12. The CDR3 region has the DNA TGTGCCAGCAGAAAAGGACAGGCGGGGGGGTATGGCTACACCTTC. Protein product: CASRKGQAGGYGYTF. The full variable domain, in which reference TRBV7-2 and TRBJ1-2 provide the parts outside the CDR3, is GAGVSQSPSNKVTEKGKDVELRCDPISGHTALYWYRQSLGQGLEFLIYFQGNSAPDKSGLPSDRFSAERTGGSVSTLTIQRTQQEDSAVYLCASRKGQAGGYGYTFGSGTRLTVV.

This clonotype was counted only a few times. This chain uses TRBV4-2 with TRBJ1-2, with 9 bases lining up with TRBD1. Per the germline V gene, CDR1 is LGHNA and CDR2 is YNFKEQ. The trim removed 0 bases at V and 4 bases at J, leaving 9 bases unmatched. The CDR3 is 17 amino acids. The CDR3 DNA sequence: TGTGCCAGCAGCCAAGATTACAGACAGGGGGTTGGCTATGGCTACACCTTC. Its protein is CASSQDYRQGVGYGYTF.

V is TRBV7-8 and J is TRBJ1-5; tentative D call: TRBD1 (5 bases). Per the germline V gene, CDR1 is SGHVS and CDR2 is FQNEAQ. Trimming took 1 base from V and 3 from J, leaving 13 bases between them. The CDR3 is 16 amino acids. The CDR3 sequence: CASSLGGAGANQPQHF. The CDR3 bases are TGTGCCAGCAGCTTAGGAGGGGCAGGAGCCAATCAGCCCCAGCATTTT.